These T cell receptor beta chains were read from a single sample in a study of blood T cell repertoires in COVID-19. Assay: immunoSEQ multiplex PCR; the TCRdb copy retains only in-frame clones and omits some. The table includes 270,000 or so clones, 88% detected once. Sequenced material: PBMCs or T cells enriched from blood (not recorded which). These receptors were obtained from a woman in her forties with acute COVID-19. Each CDR3 is given with its conserved first and last residue. The order of the fields is J gene, D gene, V gene, clone size, CDR3 DNA, CDR3 protein. The D gene is left open where the match is weak. Size is omitted from some rows. Given values are once, few, many or a class for expanded clones.

j_gene: TRBJ2-1; d_gene: .; v_gene: TRBV7-9; abundance: .; CDR3nt: TGTGCCAGCAGCCCGGGGGACAGCTACTACAATGAGCAGTTCTTC; CDR3aa: CASSPGDSYYNEQFF
j_gene: TRBJ2-3; d_gene: TRBD1; v_gene: TRBV9; abundance: .; CDR3nt: TGTGCCAGCAGCCCTCAAGGGACAGGACCTTGGGATACGCAGTATTTT; CDR3aa: CASSPQGTGPWDTQYF
j_gene: TRBJ1-2; d_gene: .; v_gene: TRBV28; abundance: .; CDR3nt: TGTGCCAGCAGTTTATCAAGCCGGGTTAGCTACACCTTC; CDR3aa: CASSLSSRVSYTF
j_gene: TRBJ2-3; d_gene: TRBD2; v_gene: TRBV29-1; abundance: .; CDR3nt: TGCAGCGCCGGAGCGGGACTTAGCACAGATACGCAGTATTTT; CDR3aa: CSAGAGLSTDTQYF
j_gene: TRBJ2-5; d_gene: .; v_gene: TRBV5-1; abundance: .; CDR3nt: TGCGCCAGCAGCTTGGGTACAGAAGAGACCCAGTACTTC; CDR3aa: CASSLGTEETQYF
j_gene: TRBJ1-2; d_gene: TRBD1; v_gene: TRBV24-1; abundance: .; CDR3nt: TGTGCCACCAGTGATAGGACAGGGGGCTACACCTTC; CDR3aa: CATSDRTGGYTF
j_gene: TRBJ2-1; d_gene: TRBD2; v_gene: TRBV2; abundance: .; CDR3nt: TGTGCCAGCAAAGAGCGGGAGGTCGTTGGGAATGAGCAGTTCTTC; CDR3aa: CASKEREVVGNEQFF
j_gene: TRBJ2-1; d_gene: .; v_gene: TRBV7-3; abundance: .; CDR3nt: TGTGCCAGCAGCTCTGAGACTCACAATGAGCAGTTCTTC; CDR3aa: CASSSETHNEQFF
j_gene: TRBJ2-1; d_gene: TRBD2; v_gene: TRBV7-8; abundance: .; CDR3nt: TGTGCCAGCAGCTTGTCTAGCGGGGTGCACAATGAGCAGTTCTTC; CDR3aa: CASSLSSGVHNEQFF
j_gene: TRBJ2-5; d_gene: TRBD2; v_gene: TRBV28; abundance: .; CDR3nt: TGTGCCAGCAGTTTACGGGCGGGAGAGGGTTATGTGTCGGAGACCCAGTACTTC; CDR3aa: CASSLRAGEGYVSETQYF
j_gene: TRBJ1-1; d_gene: TRBD1; v_gene: TRBV30; abundance: .; CDR3nt: TGTGCCTGGAGAGCCGGGACAGCGAACACTGAAGCTTTCTTT; CDR3aa: CAWRAGTANTEAFF
j_gene: TRBJ1-2; d_gene: TRBD1; v_gene: TRBV5-8; abundance: .; CDR3nt: TGTGCCAGCAGCTGGGGGACAGGGGATAACTATGGCTACACCTTC; CDR3aa: CASSWGTGDNYGYTF
j_gene: TRBJ1-1; d_gene: TRBD1; v_gene: TRBV28; abundance: .; CDR3nt: TGTGCCAGCTGTACGGGACAGGGAAACACTGAAGCTTTCTTT; CDR3aa: CASCTGQGNTEAFF
j_gene: TRBJ2-2; d_gene: TRBD2; v_gene: TRBV9; abundance: .; CDR3nt: TGTGCCAGCTGTACTAGCGGGGGTGTAACCGGGGAGCTGTTTTTT; CDR3aa: CASCTSGGVTGELFF
j_gene: TRBJ1-2; d_gene: TRBD1; v_gene: TRBV6-5; abundance: .; CDR3nt: TGTGCCAGCAGATCGACAGGGGGCGGGTATGGCTACACCTTC; CDR3aa: CASRSTGGGYGYTF
j_gene: TRBJ2-1; d_gene: TRBD2; v_gene: TRBV28; abundance: .; CDR3nt: TGTGCCAGCAGTTTAGGGACTAGCGGGATCAATGAGCAGTTCTTC; CDR3aa: CASSLGTSGINEQFF
j_gene: TRBJ2-7; d_gene: .; v_gene: TRBV9; abundance: .; CDR3nt: TGTGCCAGCAGCCCAAAATTGCTACCGAGTCCCTACGAGCAGTACTTC; CDR3aa: CASSPKLLPSPYEQYF
j_gene: TRBJ2-7; d_gene: TRBD2; v_gene: TRBV6-5; abundance: .; CDR3nt: TGTGCCGTGAGGACTAGCGGGAGTTACGAGCAGTACTTC; CDR3aa: CAVRTSGSYEQYF
j_gene: TRBJ2-1; d_gene: .; v_gene: TRBV7-3; abundance: .; CDR3nt: TGTGCCAGCAAATTGGCTGGGAGCTCCTACAATGAGCAGTTCTTC; CDR3aa: CASKLAGSSYNEQFF
j_gene: TRBJ1-5; d_gene: TRBD1; v_gene: TRBV27; abundance: .; CDR3nt: TGTGCCAGCAGTTCTACAGGGGGAAATCAGCCCCAGCATTTT; CDR3aa: CASSSTGGNQPQHF
j_gene: TRBJ2-5; d_gene: .; v_gene: TRBV12-3/TRBV12-4; abundance: .; CDR3nt: TGTGCCAGCAGTTTGAAAAACCCAGGGACCCAGTACTTC; CDR3aa: CASSLKNPGTQYF
j_gene: TRBJ1-5; d_gene: TRBD1; v_gene: TRBV19; abundance: .; CDR3nt: TGTGCCACCTTGGGACAGTTCAATCAGCCCCAGCATTTT; CDR3aa: CATLGQFNQPQHF
j_gene: TRBJ1-4; d_gene: .; v_gene: TRBV2; abundance: .; CDR3nt: TGTGCCAGCAGAACAGGGACGGCCGGCGGGGAAAAACTGTTTTTT; CDR3aa: CASRTGTAGGEKLFF
j_gene: TRBJ1-2; d_gene: TRBD1; v_gene: TRBV9; abundance: .; CDR3nt: TGTGCCAGCAGCGGAGGACAGGTTTATGGCTACACCTTC; CDR3aa: CASSGGQVYGYTF
j_gene: TRBJ1-6; d_gene: TRBD1; v_gene: TRBV9; abundance: .; CDR3nt: TGTGCCAGCAGCCCAGGGACAGAATTGGATTCACCCCTCCACTTT; CDR3aa: CASSPGTELDSPLHF
j_gene: TRBJ1-2; d_gene: .; v_gene: TRBV27; abundance: .; CDR3nt: TGTGCCAGCAGTTTATCTAGAGGTCGGGGGTTTGGTGGCTACACCTTC; CDR3aa: CASSLSRGRGFGGYTF
j_gene: TRBJ1-4; d_gene: .; v_gene: TRBV7-9; abundance: .; CDR3nt: TGTGCCAGCAGTTACACCGGGGGGGCTAATGAAAAACTGTTTTTT; CDR3aa: CASSYTGGANEKLFF
j_gene: TRBJ2-7; d_gene: .; v_gene: TRBV15; abundance: .; CDR3nt: TGTGCCACCAGCCCCAATAGTCCCTACGAGCAGTACTTC; CDR3aa: CATSPNSPYEQYF
j_gene: TRBJ1-4; d_gene: .; v_gene: TRBV28; abundance: .; CDR3nt: TGTGCCAGCAGTTTAACCCTACATGAAAAACTGTTTTTT; CDR3aa: CASSLTLHEKLFF
j_gene: TRBJ1-2; d_gene: TRBD1; v_gene: TRBV15; abundance: once; CDR3nt: TGTGCCACTACCCTGTCCGAGACAGGGAGGAGAAGCTATGGCTACACCTTC; CDR3aa: CATTLSETGRRSYGYTF
j_gene: TRBJ1-2; d_gene: .; v_gene: TRBV7-9; abundance: .; CDR3nt: TGTGCCAGCAGCTTAGCCCCCACGCGGGGCTACACCTTC; CDR3aa: CASSLAPTRGYTF
j_gene: TRBJ1-1; d_gene: .; v_gene: TRBV5-6; abundance: .; CDR3nt: TGTGCCAGCAGCCCGGACAGACAGAACACTGAAGCTTTCTTT; CDR3aa: CASSPDRQNTEAFF
j_gene: TRBJ1-5; d_gene: .; v_gene: TRBV3-1/TRBV3-2; abundance: .; CDR3nt: TGTGCCAGCAGCCAAGATCCCAGGGCGGATCAGCCCCAGCATTTT; CDR3aa: CASSQDPRADQPQHF
j_gene: TRBJ1-1; d_gene: .; v_gene: TRBV6-2/TRBV6-3; abundance: .; CDR3nt: TGTGCCAGCAGTTCCCTGTCGAACACTGAAGCTTTCTTT; CDR3aa: CASSSLSNTEAFF
j_gene: TRBJ1-2; d_gene: .; v_gene: TRBV7-9; abundance: .; CDR3nt: TGTGCCAGCAGCTTACTGCTTACAGGAGCCTATGGCTACACCTTC; CDR3aa: CASSLLLTGAYGYTF
j_gene: TRBJ1-1; d_gene: .; v_gene: TRBV5-1; abundance: .; CDR3nt: TGCGCCAGCAGCCCCAATGCGGGGGCGAACACTGAAGCTTTCTTT; CDR3aa: CASSPNAGANTEAFF
j_gene: TRBJ1-4; d_gene: .; v_gene: TRBV9; abundance: .; CDR3nt: TGTGCCAGCAGCGTGGGACACCTTAATGAAAAACTGTTTTTT; CDR3aa: CASSVGHLNEKLFF
j_gene: TRBJ1-6; d_gene: .; v_gene: TRBV9; abundance: .; CDR3nt: TGTGCCAGCAGCCCCTCAGGAACCTATAATTCACCCCTCCACTTT; CDR3aa: CASSPSGTYNSPLHF
j_gene: TRBJ2-1; d_gene: .; v_gene: TRBV5-1; abundance: .; CDR3nt: TGCGCCAGCAGCTTATCGGACAGCTTTTACAATGAGCAGTTCTTC; CDR3aa: CASSLSDSFYNEQFF
j_gene: TRBJ1-1; d_gene: .; v_gene: TRBV5-1; abundance: .; CDR3nt: TGCGCCAGCAGCCTAAGAAGGACAGACGAAGCTTTCTTT; CDR3aa: CASSLRRTDEAFF
j_gene: TRBJ2-1; d_gene: TRBD2; v_gene: TRBV5-1; abundance: .; CDR3nt: TGCGCCAGCAGCACCCGGACTAGCGTCTCCGATGAGCAGTTCTTC; CDR3aa: CASSTRTSVSDEQFF
j_gene: TRBJ1-1; d_gene: .; v_gene: TRBV28; abundance: once; CDR3nt: TGTGCCAGCAGAAGGACAGTAACTGAAGCTTTCTTT; CDR3aa: CASRRTVTEAFF
j_gene: TRBJ1-5; d_gene: .; v_gene: TRBV27; abundance: once; CDR3nt: TGTGCCAGCAGCCGGACATTTAGCAATCAGCCCCAGCATTTT; CDR3aa: CASSRTFSNQPQHF
j_gene: TRBJ1-5; d_gene: TRBD1; v_gene: TRBV28; abundance: .; CDR3nt: TGTGCCAGCAGCCCTTGGACAGGGGGCTCGGAACAGCCCCAGCATTTT; CDR3aa: CASSPWTGGSEQPQHF
j_gene: TRBJ2-1; d_gene: .; v_gene: TRBV6-6; abundance: .; CDR3nt: TGTGCCAGCAGTCCCCTTCCCGGTTTCGACTACCAATACAATGAGCAGTTCTTC; CDR3aa: CASSPLPGFDYQYNEQFF
j_gene: TRBJ1-1; d_gene: .; v_gene: TRBV20-1; abundance: .; CDR3nt: TGCAGTGCTAGTGCGGCAGGGGTGGGGCACACTGAAGCTTTCTTT; CDR3aa: CSASAAGVGHTEAFF
j_gene: TRBJ1-3; d_gene: .; v_gene: TRBV27; abundance: .; CDR3nt: TGTGCCAGCAAAATTACAGGGTTTGGAAACACCATATATTTT; CDR3aa: CASKITGFGNTIYF
j_gene: TRBJ1-2; d_gene: TRBD1; v_gene: TRBV4-1; abundance: .; CDR3nt: TGCGCCAGCAGCCAGGCCGGGACAGGGAACTATGGCTACACCTTC; CDR3aa: CASSQAGTGNYGYTF